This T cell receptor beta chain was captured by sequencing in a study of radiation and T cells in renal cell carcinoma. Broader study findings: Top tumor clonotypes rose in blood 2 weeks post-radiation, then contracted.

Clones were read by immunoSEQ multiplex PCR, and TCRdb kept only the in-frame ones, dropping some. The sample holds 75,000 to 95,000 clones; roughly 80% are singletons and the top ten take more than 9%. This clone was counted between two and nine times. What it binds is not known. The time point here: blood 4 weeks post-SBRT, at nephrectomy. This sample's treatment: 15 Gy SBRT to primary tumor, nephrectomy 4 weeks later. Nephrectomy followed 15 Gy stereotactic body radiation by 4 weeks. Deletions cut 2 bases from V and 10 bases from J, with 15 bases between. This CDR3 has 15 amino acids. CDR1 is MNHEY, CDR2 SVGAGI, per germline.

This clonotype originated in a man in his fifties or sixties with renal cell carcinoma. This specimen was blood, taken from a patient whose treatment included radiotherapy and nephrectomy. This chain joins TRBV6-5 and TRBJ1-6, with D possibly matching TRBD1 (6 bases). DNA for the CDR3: TGTGCCAGCAGTTACACGCAGGGGCTCGAGTCACCCCTCCACTTT. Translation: CASSYTQGLESPLHF.